This entry concerns a single TCR beta chain. Its antigen has not been determined. One base away there is no much larger clone; base qualities are not given. TCRbeta CDR3 regions were amplified from genomic DNA by means of the immunoSEQ Assay, a bias-controlled multiplex PCR. Concerning the study's data processing: The number of nucleated cells in each sample was estimated by amplification of reference gene primers within the assay. To quantify the absolute abundance of each unique TCRbeta CDR3 rearrangement, sequence reads were collapsed and filtered. Productive Simpson clonality was computed per sample as the square root of Simpson's diversity index over productive rearrangements. This is the immuneACCESS table as TCRdb keeps it, with only in-frame sequences that have V and J called. A part of the clones is gone; compared with another copy, unresolved V genes explain less than half, and the rest is unexplained. V and J calls and clone size follow that table, whereas D and trimming were derived from the DNA. The sample has tens of thousands of clones on record, approximately 79% of them singletons. The ten most abundant clones make up approximately 10% of the sample.

This entry comes from a study of blood T cell repertoires in COVID-19 (dated by TCRdb to the early 2020s). In terms of the full investigation: The collaborator samples originated in the United States, Italy and Spain and spanned the acute and convalescent phases of COVID-19. The dataset comprised deeply sampled blood TCRbeta repertoires from subjects exposed to, actively infected with, or recovered from COVID-19. The repertoires were released in a freely available public database intended as a resource for research on the immune response to SARS-CoV-2. Sample metadata almost always included a de-identified subject ID, COVID-19 status, age in years and sex. The material from the prospective study consisted of cDNA or gDNA derived from T cells, B-cell-depleted T cells, or PBMCs. Samples were obtained from the ongoing ImmuneRACE study (first 160 participants) and from 1,254 subjects provided by 6 global collaborators. Where available, HLA class I and class II types were obtained from metadata supplied by the sample provider rather than from assay-based typing.

Results the study describes overall, beyond this receptor: How much clinical and demographic metadata was included differed by source and by participant, and the metadata was provided uncurated.

The collaborating institutions used their own protocols to collect whole blood in K2EDTA tubes. For TCRbeta analysis, collaborators shipped samples in one of three forms: frozen whole blood, isolated PBMCs, or DNA extracted from either of those sample types. Material for sequencing was peripheral blood. This receptor was obtained from a man aged 65 to 85 with acute or convalescent COVID-19.

The DNA sequence is given as TGTGCCAGCGCATCCGGGACAGGGAGCAATCAGCCCCAGCATTTT. This yields the protein CASASGTGSNQPQHF. In this chain, TRBV27 is recombined with TRBJ1-5; 9 of the junction bases match TRBD1. The CDR1 and CDR2 encoded by the germline V gene (reference sequence) are MNHEY and SMNVEV. Trimming accounts for 8 bases at V and 1 base at J, while the number of junction bases matched to no gene is 6. Spanning cysteine to phenylalanine, the CDR3 consists of 15 amino acids. Here the CDR3 DNA is all that survives: 45 bases in frame from base 1.